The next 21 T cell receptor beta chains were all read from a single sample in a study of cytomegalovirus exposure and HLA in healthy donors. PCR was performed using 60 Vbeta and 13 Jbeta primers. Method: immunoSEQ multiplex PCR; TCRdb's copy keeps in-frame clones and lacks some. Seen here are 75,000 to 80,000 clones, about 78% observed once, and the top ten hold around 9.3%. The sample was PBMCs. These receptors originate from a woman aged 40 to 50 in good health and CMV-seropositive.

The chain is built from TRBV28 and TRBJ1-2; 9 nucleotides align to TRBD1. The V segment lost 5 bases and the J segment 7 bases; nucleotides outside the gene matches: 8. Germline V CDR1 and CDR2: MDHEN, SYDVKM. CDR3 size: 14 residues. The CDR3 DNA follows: TGTGCCAGCAGTCCATATACAGGGGGCAGTGGCTACACCTTC. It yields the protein CASSPYTGGSGYTF.

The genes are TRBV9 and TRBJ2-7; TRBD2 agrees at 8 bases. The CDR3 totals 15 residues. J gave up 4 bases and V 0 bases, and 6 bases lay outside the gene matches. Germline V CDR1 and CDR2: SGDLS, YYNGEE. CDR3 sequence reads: CASSVGVAGQYEQYF. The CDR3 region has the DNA TGTGCCAGCAGCGTAGGAGTAGCGGGGCAATACGAGCAGTACTTC. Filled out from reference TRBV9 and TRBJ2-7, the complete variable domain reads DSGVTQTPKHLITATGQRVTLRCSPRSGDLSVYWYQQSLDQGLQFLIQYYNGEERAKGNILERFSAQQFPDLHSELNLSSLELGDSALYFCASSVGVAGQYEQYFGPGTRLTVT.

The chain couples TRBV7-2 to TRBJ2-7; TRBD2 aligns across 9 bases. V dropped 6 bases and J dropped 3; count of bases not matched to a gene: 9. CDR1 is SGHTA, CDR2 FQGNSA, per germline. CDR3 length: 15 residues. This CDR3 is CASRLERGANYEQYF. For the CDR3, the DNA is TGTGCCAGCAGACTCGAGCGGGGGGCGAACTACGAGCAGTACTTC.

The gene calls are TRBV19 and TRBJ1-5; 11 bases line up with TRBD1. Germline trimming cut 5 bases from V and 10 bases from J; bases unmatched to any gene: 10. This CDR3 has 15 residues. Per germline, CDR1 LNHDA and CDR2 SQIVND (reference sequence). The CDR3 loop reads CASSLRDRGVVPQHF. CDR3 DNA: TGTGCCAGTAGTCTCCGGGACAGGGGGGTCGTACCCCAGCATTTT.

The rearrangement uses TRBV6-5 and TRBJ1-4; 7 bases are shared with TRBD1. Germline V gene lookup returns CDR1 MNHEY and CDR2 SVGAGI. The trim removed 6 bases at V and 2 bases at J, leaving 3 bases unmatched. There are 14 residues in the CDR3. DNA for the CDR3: TGTGCCAGCAGCGGGACAGCGACTAATGAAAAACTGTTTTTT. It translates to CASSGTATNEKLFF.

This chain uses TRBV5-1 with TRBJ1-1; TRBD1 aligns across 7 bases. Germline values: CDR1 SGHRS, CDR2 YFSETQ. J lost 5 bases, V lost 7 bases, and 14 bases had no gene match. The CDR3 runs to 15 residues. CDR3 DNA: TGCGCCAGCGGCCAACAGACAGGGCGGAGGACTGAAGCTTTCTTT. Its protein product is CASGQQTGRRTEAFF. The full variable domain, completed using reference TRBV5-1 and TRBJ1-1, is KAGVTQTPRYLIKTRGQQVTLSCSPISGHRSVSWYQQTPGQGLQFLFEYFSETQRNKGNFPGRFSGRQFSNSRSEMNVSTLELGDSALYLCASGQQTGRRTEAFFGQGTRLTVV.

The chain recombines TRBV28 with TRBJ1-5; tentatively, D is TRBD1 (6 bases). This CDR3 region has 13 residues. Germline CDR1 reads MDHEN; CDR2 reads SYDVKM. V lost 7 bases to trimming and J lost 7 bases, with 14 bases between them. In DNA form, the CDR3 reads TGTGCCAGCATGAGACAGGTCGAGCAGCCCCAGCATTTT. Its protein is CASMRQVEQPQHF.

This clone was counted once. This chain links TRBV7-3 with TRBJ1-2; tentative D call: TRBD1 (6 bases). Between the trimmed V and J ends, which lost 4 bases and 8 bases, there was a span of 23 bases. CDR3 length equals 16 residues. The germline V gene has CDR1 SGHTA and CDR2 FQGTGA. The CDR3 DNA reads TGTGCCAGCAGCTCAGGGACGACAGGAGACTATGGAGGCTACACCTTC. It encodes CASSSGTTGDYGGYTF.

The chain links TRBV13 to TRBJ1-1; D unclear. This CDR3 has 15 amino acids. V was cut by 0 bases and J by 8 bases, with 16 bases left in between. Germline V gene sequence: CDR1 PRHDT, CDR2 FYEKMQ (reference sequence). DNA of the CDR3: TGTGCCAGCAGCTTAGGCCTAAGTGAGGGCATCGAAGCTTTCTTT. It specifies CASSLGLSEGIEAFF.

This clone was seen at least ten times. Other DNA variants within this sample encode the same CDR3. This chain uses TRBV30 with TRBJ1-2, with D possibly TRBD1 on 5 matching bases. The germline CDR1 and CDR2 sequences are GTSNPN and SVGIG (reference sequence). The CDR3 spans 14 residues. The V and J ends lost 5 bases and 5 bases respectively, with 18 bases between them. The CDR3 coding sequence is TGTGCCTGGTCCCAGGAGGGAGGGACGTATGGCTACACCTTC. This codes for CAWSQEGGTYGYTF.

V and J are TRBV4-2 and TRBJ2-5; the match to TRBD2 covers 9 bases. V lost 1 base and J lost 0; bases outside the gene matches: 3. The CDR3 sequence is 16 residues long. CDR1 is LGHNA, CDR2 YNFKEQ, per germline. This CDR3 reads CASSQAERGDQETQYF. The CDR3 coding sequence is TGTGCCAGCAGCCAAGCCGAGCGGGGGGACCAAGAGACCCAGTACTTC.

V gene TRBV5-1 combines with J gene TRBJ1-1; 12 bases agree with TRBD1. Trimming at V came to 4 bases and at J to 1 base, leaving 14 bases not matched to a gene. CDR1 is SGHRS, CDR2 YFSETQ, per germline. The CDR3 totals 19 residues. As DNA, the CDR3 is TGCGCCAGCAGCCCTGGGACAGGGGGCGTCTTGGGAAGGAACACTGAAGCTTTCTTT. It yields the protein CASSPGTGGVLGRNTEAFF.

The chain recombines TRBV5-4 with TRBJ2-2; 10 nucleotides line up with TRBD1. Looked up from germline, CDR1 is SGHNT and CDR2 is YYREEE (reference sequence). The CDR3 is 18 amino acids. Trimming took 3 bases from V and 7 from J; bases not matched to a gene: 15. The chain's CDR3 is CASSSDRGLGGRIGELFF. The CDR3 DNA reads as TGTGCCAGCAGCTCCGACAGGGGGCTTGGTGGAAGGATCGGGGAGCTGTTTTTT.

CDR3 region: CASSFPSGGSKNEQFF. The CDR3 coding sequence is TGCGCCAGCAGCTTCCCTAGCGGGGGTTCTAAAAATGAGCAGTTCTTC. V gene TRBV5-1 combines with J gene TRBJ2-1; TRBD2 matches at 10 bases. Germline loops: CDR1 SGHRS, CDR2 YFSETQ. Trimming took 2 bases from V and 7 from J; bases not matched to a gene: 9. The CDR3 is 16 amino acids.

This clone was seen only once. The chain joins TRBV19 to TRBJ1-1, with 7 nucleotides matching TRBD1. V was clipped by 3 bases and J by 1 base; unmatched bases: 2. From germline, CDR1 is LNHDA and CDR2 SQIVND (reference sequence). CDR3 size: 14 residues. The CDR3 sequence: CASSIRGRNTEAFF. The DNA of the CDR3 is TGTGCCAGTAGTATTAGGGGGCGGAACACTGAAGCTTTCTTT.

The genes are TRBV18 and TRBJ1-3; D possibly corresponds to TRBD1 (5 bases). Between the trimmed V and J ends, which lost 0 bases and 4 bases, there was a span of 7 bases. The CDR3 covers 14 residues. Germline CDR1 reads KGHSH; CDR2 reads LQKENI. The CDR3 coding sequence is TGTGCCAGCTCACCACCAGGGGCCGGAAACACCATATATTTT. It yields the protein CASSPPGAGNTIYF.

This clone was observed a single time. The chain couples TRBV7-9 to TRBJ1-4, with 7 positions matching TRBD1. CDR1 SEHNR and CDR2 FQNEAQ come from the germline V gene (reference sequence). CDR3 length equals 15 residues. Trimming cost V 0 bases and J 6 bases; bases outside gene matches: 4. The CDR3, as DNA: TGTGCCAGCAGCTTAGCAAGGGGGCTGGATGAAAAACTGTTTTTT. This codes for CASSLARGLDEKLFF.

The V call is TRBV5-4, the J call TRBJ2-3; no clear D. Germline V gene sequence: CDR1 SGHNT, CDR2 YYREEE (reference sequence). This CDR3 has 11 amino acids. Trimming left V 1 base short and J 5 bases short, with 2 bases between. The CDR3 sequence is CASSLLDTQYF. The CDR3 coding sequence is TGTGCCAGCAGCTTGCTAGATACGCAGTATTTT.

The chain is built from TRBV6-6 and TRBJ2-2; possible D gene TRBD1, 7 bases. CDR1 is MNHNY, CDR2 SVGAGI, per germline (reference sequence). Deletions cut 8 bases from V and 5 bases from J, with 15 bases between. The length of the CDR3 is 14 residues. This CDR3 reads CASYTPGGTGELFF. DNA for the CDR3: TGTGCCAGCTACACCCCAGGGGGGACCGGGGAGCTGTTTTTT.

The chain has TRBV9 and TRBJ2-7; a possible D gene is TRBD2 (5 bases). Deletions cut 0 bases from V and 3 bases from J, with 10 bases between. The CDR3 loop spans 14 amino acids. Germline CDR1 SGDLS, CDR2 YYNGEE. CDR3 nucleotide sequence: TGTGCCAGCAGCGTAGGAGGGTCCGACTACGAGCAGTACTTC. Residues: CASSVGGSDYEQYF.

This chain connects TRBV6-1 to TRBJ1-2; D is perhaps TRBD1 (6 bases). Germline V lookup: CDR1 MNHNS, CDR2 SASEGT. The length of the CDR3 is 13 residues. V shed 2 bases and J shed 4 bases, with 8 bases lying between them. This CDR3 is CASSESGVYGYTF. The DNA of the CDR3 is TGTGCCAGCAGTGAATCAGGGGTCTATGGCTACACCTTC.